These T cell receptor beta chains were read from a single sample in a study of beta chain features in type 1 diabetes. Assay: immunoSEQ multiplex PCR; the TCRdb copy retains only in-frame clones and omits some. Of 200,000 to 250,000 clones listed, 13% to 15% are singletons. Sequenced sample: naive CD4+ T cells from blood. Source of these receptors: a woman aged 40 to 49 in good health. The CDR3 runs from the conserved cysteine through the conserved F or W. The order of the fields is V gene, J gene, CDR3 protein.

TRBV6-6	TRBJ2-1	CASSLPAAGGRNEQFF
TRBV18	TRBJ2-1	CASSPPNSGDRGYNEQFF
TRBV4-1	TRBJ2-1	CASSQDRDRVYNEQFF
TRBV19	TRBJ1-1	CASREQGMGNTEAFF
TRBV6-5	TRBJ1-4	CASSYFRDSEKLFF
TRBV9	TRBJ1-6	CASSVATGGGSPLHF
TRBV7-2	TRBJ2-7	CASSVSASRGGGSYEQYF
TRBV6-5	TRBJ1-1	CASSLDRVRTEAFF
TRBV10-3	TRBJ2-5	CAMASGQGQETQYF
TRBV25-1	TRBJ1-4	CASSESYRGPNEKLFF
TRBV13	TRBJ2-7	CASSLRLTYEQYF
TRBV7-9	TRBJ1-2	CASSLEGQGLVYTF
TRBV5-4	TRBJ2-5	CASSFLGEETQYF
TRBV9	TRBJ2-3	CASSVVASGAFDTQYF
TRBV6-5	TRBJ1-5	CASRTGIQPQHF
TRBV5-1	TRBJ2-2	CASSLEGVTGELFF
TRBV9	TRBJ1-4	CASGKGAGEKLFF
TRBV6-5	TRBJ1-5	CASSYRSGSRHF
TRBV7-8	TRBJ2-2	CASSLASSPANTGELFF
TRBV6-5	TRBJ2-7	CASSSTGSSYEQYF
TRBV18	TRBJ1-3	CASSPPSVSGNTIYF
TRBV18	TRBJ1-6	CASSSQDRGGSLIHF
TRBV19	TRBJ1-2	CASRGSGVGYGYTF
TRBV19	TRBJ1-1	CASSASGNLNTEAFF
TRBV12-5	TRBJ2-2	CASGLVGSGELFF
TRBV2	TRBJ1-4	CASSEWEKLFF
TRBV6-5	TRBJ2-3	CASTLGLSTDTQYF
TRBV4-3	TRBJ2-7	CASSQERVAPYEQYF
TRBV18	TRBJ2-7	CASSPYRQSSYEQYF
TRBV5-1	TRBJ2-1	CASSLVAGVYNEQFF
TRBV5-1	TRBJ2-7	CASSLGGGTAYEQYF
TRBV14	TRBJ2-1	CACSEGVPLAGVANEQFF
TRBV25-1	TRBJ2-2	CASRPPGLYTGELFF
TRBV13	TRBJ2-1	CASSPERRGYGNEQFF
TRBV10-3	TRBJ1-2	CANRGEGVHGYTF
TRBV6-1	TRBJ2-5	CASSVSGRLAGQETQYF
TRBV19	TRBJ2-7	CASRQRNSYEQYF
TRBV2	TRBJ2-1	CAGSGTSFANEQFF
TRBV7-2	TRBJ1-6	CASSLGVGASYNSPLHF
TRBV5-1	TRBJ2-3	CASLAGAHFTDTQYF
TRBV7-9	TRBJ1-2	CASSYETGLYTF
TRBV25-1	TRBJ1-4	CASTSTGGANEKLFF
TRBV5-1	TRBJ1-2	CASSLNTNYGYTF
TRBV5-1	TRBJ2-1	CASSSGQGAFDEQFF
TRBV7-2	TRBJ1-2	CASSLAGRGGLGYTF
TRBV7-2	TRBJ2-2	CASSKVKWRGPYGELFF